This passage covers 14 T cell receptor beta chains from one sample sequenced in a study of cytotoxic CD8 clonotypes in ibrutinib-treated CLL. Method: immunoSEQ multiplex PCR; TCRdb's copy keeps in-frame clones and lacks some. Of around 20,000 clones detected, around 74% appear once; the ten largest clones hold 6% to 9%. Sequencing used PBMCs, obtained before ibrutinib treatment. These receptors were obtained from a human donor with chronic lymphocytic leukemia.

This chain uses TRBV5-8 with TRBJ2-1; a weak D match, TRBD2 (6 bases). This CDR3 is built from 15 residues. V lost 0 bases and J lost 10, with 17 bases in between. Germline-derived CDR1 and CDR2 are SGHTS and YDEGEE. The CDR3 coding sequence is TGTGCCAGCAGCTTGGACGGGCGGGGCTCTATAGAGCAGTTCTTC. Its translation: CASSLDGRGSIEQFF.

This rearrangement joins TRBV11-3 to TRBJ2-5, with 8 bases that match TRBD2. The CDR3 is 14 amino acids. Germline V gene data show CDR1 as SGHNT and CDR2 as YENEEA. With V trimmed by 6 bases and J by 5 bases, 8 bases remained unmatched. The CDR3: CASSHSGMGETQYF. The CDR3 DNA reads TGTGCCAGCAGTCATAGCGGGATGGGGGAGACCCAGTACTTC. Based on the CDR3 plus reference TRBV11-3 and TRBJ2-5, the full variable domain is EAGVVQSPRYKIIEKKQPVAFWCNPISGHNTLYWYLQNLGQGPELLIRYENEEAVDDSQLPKDRFSAERLKGVDSTLKIQPAELGDSAVYLCASSHSGMGETQYFGPGTRLLVL.

V usage is TRBV20-1 and J usage is TRBJ2-7; D remains ambiguous. This CDR3 contains 11 residues. V was cut by 5 bases and J by 4 bases, with 9 bases left in between. The germline CDR1 and CDR2 sequences are DFQATT and SNEGSKA (reference sequence). The CDR3 protein is CSASEAYEQYF. CDR3 nucleotide sequence: TGCAGTGCTTCCGAGGCTTACGAGCAGTACTTC.

The chain uses TRBV13 and TRBJ2-7, with 10 positions matching TRBD2. V lost 3 bases, J lost 4 bases, and 6 bases stayed unmatched. Germline V gives CDR1 PRHDT, CDR2 FYEKMQ (reference sequence). The CDR3 consists of 15 residues. This CDR3 is CASSLLAGVRYEQYF. CDR3 DNA sequence: TGTGCCAGCAGCTTGCTAGCGGGAGTTCGTTACGAGCAGTACTTC.

The rearrangement joins TRBV4-3 to TRBJ1-1; D possibly corresponds to TRBD1 (6 bases). Germline V lookup: CDR1 LGHNA, CDR2 YSLEER. The CDR3 length is 15 residues. V gave up 1 base and J gave up 5 bases, with 14 bases separating them. CDR3 coding DNA: TGCGCCAGCAGCCAAGGTAGTAAGGGGGGGACTGAAGCTTTCTTT. This sequence encodes CASSQGSKGGTEAFF.

CDR3: CASSDLAVGNYEQYF. CDR3 nucleotides: TGTGCCAGCAGTGATCTAGCGGTAGGGAACTACGAGCAGTACTTC. The rearrangement uses TRBV27 and TRBJ2-7; 7 bases match TRBD2. Trimming cost V 5 bases and J 3 bases; bases outside gene matches: 10. The V gene's germline CDR1 is MNHEY and CDR2 SMNVEV (reference sequence). The CDR3 has 15 amino acids.

This chain uses TRBV7-2 with TRBJ2-7, with TRBD1 matching 7 bases. After removal of 7 bases from V and 2 bases from J, the junction contained 11 bases not matched to a gene. The CDR3 runs to 15 residues. Per germline, CDR1 SGHTA and CDR2 FQGNSA. This chain's CDR3 is CASTPGQLPPYEQYF. In DNA, the CDR3 is TGTGCCAGCACCCCGGGACAGTTGCCACCCTACGAGCAGTACTTC. Based on the CDR3 plus reference TRBV7-2 and TRBJ2-7, the full variable domain is GAGVSQSPSNKVTEKGKDVELRCDPISGHTALYWYRQSLGQGLEFLIYFQGNSAPDKSGLPSDRFSAERTGGSVSTLTIQRTQQEDSAVYLCASTPGQLPPYEQYFGPGTRLTVT.

V and J are TRBV6-1 and TRBJ2-7, with 7 bases fitting TRBD1. V trimming: 6 bases; J trimming: 3 bases; junction bases outside the gene matches: 5. The CDR3 sequence is 13 residues long. Germline V gives CDR1 MNHNS, CDR2 SASEGT. The CDR3 region has the DNA TGTGCCAGCAGCTTTGGACAGGTCTACGAGCAGTACTTC. Its protein is CASSFGQVYEQYF.

This clone was counted only a few times. The J gene is TRBJ2-7, the V gene TRBV14, with D possibly being TRBD1 (5 bases). Germline values: CDR1 SGHDN, CDR2 FVKESK. The CDR3 is made up of 13 amino acids. Trimming took off 1 base at V and 10 bases at J, with 14 bases between the two ends. CDR3 nucleotide sequence: TGTGCCAGCAGCCAAGTTGTAGGGGCGAAACAGTACTTC. It yields the protein CASSQVVGAKQYF.

There are a few counts of this clone. V is TRBV11-1 and J is TRBJ1-2; D is uncertain. V lost 5 bases to trimming and J lost 4 bases, with 11 bases between them. The CDR3 has 13 residues. The germline V gene encodes CDR1 SGHAT and CDR2 FQDESV (reference sequence). CDR3: CASSPDRAYGYTF. The CDR3 nucleotides read TGTGCCAGCAGCCCGGACCGAGCCTATGGCTACACCTTC.

The rearrangement uses TRBV5-4 and TRBJ1-2; 12 bases fit TRBD1. The CDR3 covers 17 residues. Germline V gives CDR1 SGHNT, CDR2 YYREEE (reference sequence). The J segment lost 0 bases and the V segment lost 4 bases, leaving 7 bases of the junction unmatched. CDR3 nucleotides: TGTGCCAGCAGCGCTTGGGACAGGGGGCTCTCTAACTATGGCTACACCTTC. Encoded protein: CASSAWDRGLSNYGYTF.

The chain employs TRBV30 and TRBJ1-1; 8 bases agree with TRBD1. Trimming took 0 bases from V and 4 from J; bases not matched to a gene: 7. The CDR3 has 15 residues. Germline CDR1 reads GTSNPN; CDR2 reads SVGIG (reference sequence). DNA for the CDR3: TGTGCCTGGAGTGTAGGGGGAACAGGGGGCACTGAAGCTTTCTTT. Residues: CAWSVGGTGGTEAFF.

The rearrangement uses TRBV7-2 and TRBJ2-3, with D possibly being TRBD2 (5 bases). Germline values: CDR1 SGHTA, CDR2 FQGNSA. V was shortened by 1 base and J by 5 bases, with 7 bases between the two germline ends. The CDR3 is 13 amino acids. The CDR3 spells CASSLGSGDTQYF. The CDR3 DNA reads TGTGCCAGCAGCTTAGGCAGCGGAGATACGCAGTATTTT.

In this sample, this clone turned up a few times. V gene TRBV6-6 combines with J gene TRBJ1-2; D may be TRBD1 (5 bases). The CDR3 totals 12 residues. Germline assignment: CDR1 MNHNY and CDR2 SVGAGI (reference sequence). The ends were cut back, 11 bases at V and 7 bases at J, with 17 bases in the middle. CDR3 bases: TGTGCCTCTACCGGAGGGGCTGGTGGCTACACCTTC. The encoded protein is CASTGGAGGYTF.